A selection of T cell receptor beta chains follows, all from one sample in a study of regulatory T cells in long-lasting Graves disease. TCRdb re-called the multiplex PCR reads through MiXCR, storing one row per CDR3 protein. The sample carries more than 650,000 distinct CDR3 sequences, 30% recorded once. The source material was peripheral blood mononuclear cells (PBMCs), sampled when the disease was refractory, from a patient treated with antithyroid drugs. Receptor source: a female donor with Graves disease. Each CDR3 is given with its conserved first and last residue. Each record gives: V gene, J gene, clone size, D gene, CDR3 protein, CDR3 DNA. D genes are given only for firm matches. Size tells how often a clone was seen (once, few, many) or the class of an expanded clone, and some rows leave it out.

TRBV28	TRBJ1-5	NA	NA	CATTLRAGSNQPQHF	TGTGCCACTACTTTACGGGCTGGCAGCAATCAGCCCCAGCATTTT
TRBV30	TRBJ2-2	once	TRBD2	CAWTGGSGTGELFF	TGTGCCTGGACGGGCGGGAGCGGAACCGGGGAGCTGTTTTTT
TRBV11-1	TRBJ2-6	many	NA	CASSSNRATGANVLTF	TGTGCCAGCAGCTCGAACAGGGCAACCGGGGCCAACGTCCTGACTTTC
TRBV4-2	TRBJ2-5	few	TRBD1	CASSLLRGGGQETQYF	TGTGCCAGCAGCCTCCTCAGAGGGGGCGGCCAAGAGACCCAGTACTTC
TRBV30	TRBJ1-1	few	NA	CAYNSGNTEAFF	TGTGCCTACAACAGCGGGAACACTGAAGCTTTCTTT
TRBV5-1	TRBJ1-1	few	TRBD1	CASSEQGGAANTEAFF	TGCGCCAGCAGCGAGCAGGGGGGCGCAGCCAACACTGAAGCTTTCTTT
TRBV11-2	TRBJ1-6	NA	NA	CASSPPGLSSYNSPLHF	TGTGCCAGCAGCCCCCCTGGCCTGAGCTCCTATAATTCACCCCTCCACTTT
TRBV28	TRBJ2-1	NA	NA	CASSFGRGTYNEQFF	TGTGCCAGCAGTTTCGGTAGGGGGACCTACAATGAGCAGTTCTTC
TRBV13	TRBJ2-5	NA	TRBD2	CASRQLAEEGFRETQYF	TGTGCCAGCAGGCAACTAGCGGAGGAGGGGTTCCGAGAGACCCAGTACTTC
TRBV12-3/TRBV12-4	TRBJ2-3	NA	NA	CASTPDLIGDTQYF	TGTGCCAGCACCCCGGATTTGATTGGAGATACGCAGTATTTT
TRBV12-3/TRBV12-4	TRBJ1-2	many	NA	CASSLEAGYGYTF	TGTGCCAGCAGCTTAGAGGCAGGGTATGGCTACACCTTC
TRBV11-2	TRBJ2-7	many	TRBD2	CASIKGAGNTYEQYF	TGTGCCAGCATCAAGGGAGCGGGAAACACCTACGAGCAGTACTTC